The present T cell receptor beta chain was sequenced within a study of blood T cell repertoires in COVID-19. Study information: Acute and convalescent COVID-19 samples came from the United States, Italy and Spain. PBMCs, B-cell-depleted T cells, or T cells provided the cDNA or gDNA that made up the material.

Everyone who took part was roughly 18 to 89 years old, and they came from fewer than 25 US areas. Germline V gene sequence: CDR1 PRHDT, CDR2 FYEKMQ (reference sequence). The CDR3 extends over 14 amino acids. With 3 bases removed from V and 0 bases from J, the gap between germline ends came to 6 bases. Original processing notes: Amplification of reference gene primers was used by the study to estimate nucleated cell counts. The protocol was immunoSEQ multiplex PCR, while the TCRdb copy is restricted to in-frame clones and leaves out a portion. D and trimming were read from the DNA, whereas the V and J calls and clone size are those reported in that table. The data contain 150,000 to 200,000 clones, about 77% of them seen just once; the ten biggest clones take up about a sixth.

The sequencing sample was made of PBMCs or T cells enriched from blood (not recorded which). This chain links TRBV13 with TRBJ1-3; D is ambiguous. The TCR was taken from a woman aged 50 to 60 with acute COVID-19. CDR3 sequence reads: CASSFTSSGNTIYF. The CDR3 DNA reads as TGTGCCAGCAGCTTCACTAGCTCTGGAAACACCATATATTTT.